This record looks at one TCR beta chain sequence and its context. This specimen belongs to a study of blood T cell repertoires in COVID-19. Turning to the study itself: Acute and convalescent COVID-19 samples came from the United States, Italy and Spain.

As handled by the study authors: Amplification from reference gene primers served as the basis for estimated nucleated cell counts. Some clones are missing from TCRdb's copy, which holds only in-frame ones; the method was immunoSEQ multiplex PCR. Clone size and V and J calls were adopted from that table, with D and trimming inferred from the DNA. This table has 60,000 to 75,000 clones, around 86% appearing once. The V gene lost 5 bases and the J gene lost 2 bases, with 12 bases spanning the gap. The CDR3 covers 14 residues. CDR1 is SEHNR and CDR2 is FQNEAQ in the germline V gene (reference sequence).

Material: peripheral blood. The TCR sequence derives from a man aged 45-60 years with active COVID-19. V is TRBV7-9 and J is TRBJ1-1; a weak D match, TRBD1 (6 bases). The CDR3 sequence: CASSRRQVNTEAFF. The CDR3 bases are TGTGCCAGCAGCCGTCGACAGGTTAACACTGAAGCTTTCTTT. Complete variable domain (other parts from reference TRBV7-9 and TRBJ1-1): DTGVSQNPRHKITKRGQNVTFRCDPISEHNRLYWYRQTLGQGPEFLTYFQNEAQLEKSRLLSDRFSAERPKGSFSTLEIQRTEQGDSAMYLCASSRRQVNTEAFFGQGTRLTVV.